The rows below give T cell receptor beta chains drawn from one sample of a study of cytomegalovirus exposure and HLA in healthy donors. Profiling relied on immunoSEQ multiplex PCR, and the TCRdb table lists in-frame clones only, not all of them. The sample carries tens of thousands of clones, approximately 78% recorded once. Sequencing used PBMCs. The receptors come from a woman between 40 and 55 years old in good health and CMV-seropositive. Each CDR3 is given with its conserved first and last residue. A D gene is named only where the DNA matches it firmly. Clone size is not always given. Where it is, it says once, few, many or a class for expanded clones.

v_call,d_call,j_call,clone_size,cdr3_aa,cdr3_nt
TRBV4-2,-,TRBJ1-3,-,CASSQEHSSGNTIYF,TGTGCCAGCAGCCAAGAACATTCCTCTGGAAACACCATATATTTT
TRBV5-1,TRBD2,TRBJ2-2,once,CASSLGTSGRAEGGELFF,TGCGCCAGCAGCCTGGGGACTAGCGGGAGGGCCGAAGGCGGGGAGCTGTTTTTT
TRBV2,TRBD2,TRBJ2-1,many,CASSGKSGRAVEQFF,TGTGCCAGCAGTGGGAAAAGCGGGAGGGCCGTCGAGCAGTTCTTC
TRBV29-1,-,TRBJ1-2,-,CSVQLNGYTF,TGCAGCGTTCAACTAAATGGCTACACCTTC
TRBV7-2,-,TRBJ2-3,-,CASSDGGTDTQYF,TGTGCCAGCAGCGACGGGGGCACAGATACGCAGTATTTT
TRBV13,TRBD2,TRBJ2-5,-,CASSLASWKREGETQYF,TGTGCCAGCAGCTTAGCTAGCTGGAAGCGGGAAGGCGAGACCCAGTACTTC
TRBV29-1,TRBD1,TRBJ1-1,many,CSVFRQGAFF,TGCAGCGTTTTCCGACAGGGAGCTTTCTTT
TRBV5-1,TRBD1,TRBJ2-3,-,CASSLQGAEDTQYF,TGCGCCAGCAGTTTACAGGGGGCGGAGGATACGCAGTATTTT
TRBV9,TRBD1,TRBJ2-5,-,CASSVDGTGLETQYF,TGTGCCAGCAGCGTAGATGGGACAGGGTTGGAGACCCAGTACTTC
TRBV6-6,-,TRBJ2-5,once,CASSLGGAEETQYF,TGTGCCAGCAGTTTAGGAGGGGCTGAAGAGACCCAGTACTTC
TRBV5-4,TRBD1,TRBJ1-4,-,CASSLGQGVGEKLFF,TGTGCCAGCAGCTTGGGACAGGGCGTTGGGGAAAAACTGTTTTTT
TRBV7-9,-,TRBJ2-5,-,CASSLGGGSQETQYF,TGTGCCAGCAGCCTTGGGGGGGGCTCACAAGAGACCCAGTACTTC
TRBV4-1,TRBD1,TRBJ2-7,-,CASSQDGTGTGSYEQYF,TGCGCCAGCAGCCAAGACGGGACAGGGACGGGCTCCTACGAGCAGTACTTC
TRBV5-4,TRBD2,TRBJ2-1,-,CASSLEAGGVYEQFF,TGTGCCAGCAGCTTGGAGGCGGGAGGTGTGTATGAGCAGTTCTTC
TRBV7-3,TRBD1,TRBJ2-5,-,CASSPGQGETQYF,TGTGCCAGCAGCCCCGGACAGGGAGAGACCCAGTACTTC
TRBV7-8,TRBD2,TRBJ2-5,few,CASSASLAGSIQETQYF,TGTGCCAGCAGCGCCTCACTAGCGGGGTCGATCCAAGAGACCCAGTACTTC
TRBV7-2,-,TRBJ1-1,-,CASSLVGGPTEAFF,TGTGCCAGCAGCTTAGTAGGCGGGCCCACTGAAGCTTTCTTT
TRBV7-2,-,TRBJ2-1,-,CASSLWSEQFF,TGTGCCAGCAGCTTATGGAGTGAGCAGTTCTTC
TRBV7-6,TRBD1,TRBJ2-7,-,CASGQGAREQYF,TGTGCCAGCGGACAGGGGGCAAGGGAGCAGTACTTC
TRBV7-9,TRBD2,TRBJ2-1,-,CASSTGVAGPFYNEQFF,TGTGCCAGCAGCACAGGCGTAGCGGGACCCTTCTACAATGAGCAGTTCTTC
TRBV27,-,TRBJ2-7,many,CASSLSPSYEQYF,TGTGCCAGCAGTTTATCTCCGTCCTACGAGCAGTACTTC
TRBV4-3,TRBD1,TRBJ2-7,-,CASSQGVGQGAAYEQYF,TGCGCCAGCAGCCAAGGGGTGGGACAGGGGGCGGCCTACGAGCAGTACTTC
TRBV4-2,TRBD2,TRBJ2-7,-,CASSQDGTSGTFFEQYF,TGTGCCAGCAGCCAAGACGGGACTAGCGGGACGTTCTTCGAGCAGTACTTC
TRBV27,-,TRBJ1-2,-,CASRSAQASYGYTF,TGTGCCAGCAGATCGGCCCAAGCTAGCTATGGCTACACCTTC
TRBV2,TRBD1,TRBJ2-3,-,CASITGGATDTQYF,TGTGCCAGTATTACAGGGGGCGCGACAGATACGCAGTATTTT
TRBV7-2,-,TRBJ1-5,-,CASSLAERGAGNQPQHF,TGTGCCAGCAGCTTAGCCGAGCGGGGAGCGGGCAATCAGCCCCAGCATTTT
TRBV5-4,-,TRBJ1-4,-,CASSSGIYEKLFF,TGTGCCAGCAGCTCAGGGATCTACGAAAAACTGTTTTTT
TRBV9,TRBD2,TRBJ2-2,-,CASSAFLAGGPTGELFF,TGTGCCAGCAGCGCGTTTCTAGCGGGAGGACCCACCGGGGAGCTGTTTTTT
TRBV2,-,TRBJ2-1,-,CASRRMGLANEQFF,TGTGCCAGCAGGAGAATGGGCCTTGCTAATGAGCAGTTCTTC
TRBV2,TRBD2,TRBJ2-7,-,CASSEGGGRGTRQYF,TGTGCCAGCAGTGAAGGGGGGGGGAGAGGTACGAGGCAGTACTTC
TRBV10-1,-,TRBJ2-3,-,CASSDFRSSTDTQYF,TGCGCCAGCAGTGATTTCCGGTCTAGCACAGATACGCAGTATTTT
TRBV5-1,TRBD2,TRBJ2-5,-,CASSGRLAGGQSQYF,TGCGCCAGCAGCGGACGACTAGCGGGGGGTCAGTCCCAGTACTTC
TRBV9,TRBD1,TRBJ2-3,-,CASSVVGTGGSTDTQYF,TGTGCCAGCAGCGTAGTAGGGACAGGGGGATCCACAGATACGCAGTATTTT
TRBV18,-,TRBJ2-2,-,CASSPQDRANTGELFF,TGTGCCAGCTCACCCCAGGACAGAGCGAACACCGGGGAGCTGTTTTTT
TRBV6-4,-,TRBJ2-3,-,CASSDGASTDTQYF,TGTGCCAGCAGTGACGGGGCTAGCACAGATACGCAGTATTTT
TRBV7-2,TRBD2,TRBJ2-3,-,CASSLDWIAGDTDTQYF,TGTGCCAGCAGCTTAGACTGGATAGCGGGGGATACAGATACGCAGTATTTT
TRBV28,-,TRBJ1-3,once,CASRPGGSGNTIYF,TGTGCCAGCAGGCCCGGGGGGTCTGGAAACACCATATATTTT
TRBV6-5,-,TRBJ2-5,once,CASNRDNRVSGTQYF,TGTGCCAGCAACAGAGACAACAGGGTTTCGGGGACCCAGTACTTC
TRBV7-9,-,TRBJ1-4,-,CASSSDGREEKLFF,TGTGCCAGCAGCTCCGACGGGAGGGAAGAAAAACTGTTTTTT
TRBV4-3,TRBD2,TRBJ2-3,-,CASSQDVTGGGTDTQYF,TGCGCCAGCAGCCAAGATGTGACGGGAGGAGGCACAGATACGCAGTATTTT
TRBV11-3,TRBD1,TRBJ1-4,-,CASSLVGQGGKLFF,TGTGCCAGCAGCTTAGTCGGACAGGGGGGAAAACTGTTTTTT
TRBV11-3,TRBD1,TRBJ1-4,-,CASSHIKGDRAGEKLFF,TGTGCCAGCAGCCACATTAAGGGGGACAGGGCCGGCGAAAAACTGTTTTTT
TRBV30,-,TRBJ1-1,-,CAWSSWGGKKNTEAFF,TGTGCCTGGAGTTCATGGGGGGGTAAAAAAAACACTGAAGCTTTCTTT
TRBV30,TRBD1,TRBJ1-4,-,CAWSMGQGNEKLFF,TGTGCCTGGAGTATGGGACAGGGTAATGAAAAACTGTTTTTT
TRBV28,-,TRBJ2-1,-,CASSSSTHYNEQFF,TGTGCCAGCAGTTCGTCTACCCACTACAATGAGCAGTTCTTC
TRBV5-1,-,TRBJ2-7,-,CASSLGGLDEQYF,TGCGCCAGCAGCTTGGGGGGCCTCGACGAGCAGTACTTC
TRBV7-3,TRBD1,TRBJ1-2,-,CASSRGQGDGYTF,TGTGCCAGCAGCCGCGGACAGGGGGATGGCTACACCTTC
TRBV2,TRBD2,TRBJ2-1,once,CASTLRASGNNEQFF,TGTGCCAGCACTCTCCGGGCTAGCGGAAACAATGAGCAGTTCTTC